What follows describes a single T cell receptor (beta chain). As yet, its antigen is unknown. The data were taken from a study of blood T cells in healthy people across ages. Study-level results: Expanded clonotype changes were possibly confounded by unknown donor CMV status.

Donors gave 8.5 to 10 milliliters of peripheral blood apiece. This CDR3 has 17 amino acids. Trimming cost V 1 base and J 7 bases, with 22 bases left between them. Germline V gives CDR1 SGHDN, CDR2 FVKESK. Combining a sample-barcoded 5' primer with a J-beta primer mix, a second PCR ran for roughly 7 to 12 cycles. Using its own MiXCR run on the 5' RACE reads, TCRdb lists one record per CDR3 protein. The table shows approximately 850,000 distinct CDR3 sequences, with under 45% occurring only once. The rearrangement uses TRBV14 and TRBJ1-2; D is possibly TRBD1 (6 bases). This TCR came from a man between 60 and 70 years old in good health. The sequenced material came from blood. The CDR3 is CASSQVYGTDRLGGYTF. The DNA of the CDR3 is TGTGCCAGCAGCCAAGTTTACGGGACGGACAGACTTGGTGGCTACACCTTC.